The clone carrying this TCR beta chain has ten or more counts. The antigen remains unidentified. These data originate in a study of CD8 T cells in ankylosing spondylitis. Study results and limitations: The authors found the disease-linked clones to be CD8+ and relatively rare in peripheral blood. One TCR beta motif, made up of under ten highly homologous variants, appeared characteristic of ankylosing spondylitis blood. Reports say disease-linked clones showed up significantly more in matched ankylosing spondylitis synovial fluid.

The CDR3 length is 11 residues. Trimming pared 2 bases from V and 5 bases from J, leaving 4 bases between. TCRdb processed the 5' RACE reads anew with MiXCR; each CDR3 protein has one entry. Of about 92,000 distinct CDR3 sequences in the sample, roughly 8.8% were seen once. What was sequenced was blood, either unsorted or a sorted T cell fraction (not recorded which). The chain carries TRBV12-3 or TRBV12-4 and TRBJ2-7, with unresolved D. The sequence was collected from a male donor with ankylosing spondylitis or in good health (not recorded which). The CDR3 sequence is CASSLNHEQYF. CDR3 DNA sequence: TGTGCCAGCAGTTTAAACCACGAGCAGTACTTC.